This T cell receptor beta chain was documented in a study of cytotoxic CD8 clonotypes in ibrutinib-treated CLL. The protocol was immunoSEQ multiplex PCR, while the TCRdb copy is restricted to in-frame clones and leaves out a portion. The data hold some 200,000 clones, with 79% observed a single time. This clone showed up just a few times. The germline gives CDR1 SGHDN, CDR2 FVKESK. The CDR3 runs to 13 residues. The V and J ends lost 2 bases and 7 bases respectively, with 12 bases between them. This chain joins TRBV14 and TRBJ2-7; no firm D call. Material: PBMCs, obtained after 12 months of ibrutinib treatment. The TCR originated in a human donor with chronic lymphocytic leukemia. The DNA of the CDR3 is TGTGCCAGCAGCCAAAACCCGGTACAGGAGCAGTACTTC. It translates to CASSQNPVQEQYF.